The 3 T cell receptor beta chains below come from one sample, sequenced in a study of blood T cell repertoires in COVID-19. TCRdb's table, derived via immunoSEQ multiplex PCR, lists solely in-frame clones and lacks some. The sample consists of more than 150,000 clones, around 85% of them appearing once. The material sequenced was peripheral blood. The receptors come from a man aged 65 to 85 with active or convalescent COVID-19.

The DNA of the CDR3 is TGCGCCAGCAGCCTTCCCGGGACAGCGAACACTGAAGCTTTCTTT. Its protein is CASSLPGTANTEAFF. This chain links TRBV5-1 with TRBJ1-1, with TRBD1 matching 7 bases. The germline V gene has CDR1 SGHRS and CDR2 YFSETQ. The trim removed 4 bases at V and 1 base at J, leaving 7 bases unmatched. This CDR3 is 15 amino acids long.

This sequence joins TRBV4-3 and TRBJ1-6; TRBD1 is a possible D gene (5 bases). The CDR3 runs to 17 residues. Per germline, CDR1 LGHNA and CDR2 YSLEER. Trimming left V 0 bases short and J 3 bases short, with 12 bases between. The CDR3 protein is CASSQDPRRGYNSPLHF. The CDR3 bases are TGCGCCAGCAGCCAAGATCCCAGGAGGGGCTATAATTCACCCCTCCACTTT.

This rearrangement joins TRBV28 to TRBJ1-2; D not certain. Trimming pared 4 bases from V and 8 bases from J, leaving 8 bases between. The germline V gene has CDR1 MDHEN and CDR2 SYDVKM. The CDR3 is 11 residues long. The CDR3 loop is CASSWRLGYTF. Here the CDR3 DNA reads TGTGCCAGCAGTTGGAGGCTGGGCTACACCTTC.